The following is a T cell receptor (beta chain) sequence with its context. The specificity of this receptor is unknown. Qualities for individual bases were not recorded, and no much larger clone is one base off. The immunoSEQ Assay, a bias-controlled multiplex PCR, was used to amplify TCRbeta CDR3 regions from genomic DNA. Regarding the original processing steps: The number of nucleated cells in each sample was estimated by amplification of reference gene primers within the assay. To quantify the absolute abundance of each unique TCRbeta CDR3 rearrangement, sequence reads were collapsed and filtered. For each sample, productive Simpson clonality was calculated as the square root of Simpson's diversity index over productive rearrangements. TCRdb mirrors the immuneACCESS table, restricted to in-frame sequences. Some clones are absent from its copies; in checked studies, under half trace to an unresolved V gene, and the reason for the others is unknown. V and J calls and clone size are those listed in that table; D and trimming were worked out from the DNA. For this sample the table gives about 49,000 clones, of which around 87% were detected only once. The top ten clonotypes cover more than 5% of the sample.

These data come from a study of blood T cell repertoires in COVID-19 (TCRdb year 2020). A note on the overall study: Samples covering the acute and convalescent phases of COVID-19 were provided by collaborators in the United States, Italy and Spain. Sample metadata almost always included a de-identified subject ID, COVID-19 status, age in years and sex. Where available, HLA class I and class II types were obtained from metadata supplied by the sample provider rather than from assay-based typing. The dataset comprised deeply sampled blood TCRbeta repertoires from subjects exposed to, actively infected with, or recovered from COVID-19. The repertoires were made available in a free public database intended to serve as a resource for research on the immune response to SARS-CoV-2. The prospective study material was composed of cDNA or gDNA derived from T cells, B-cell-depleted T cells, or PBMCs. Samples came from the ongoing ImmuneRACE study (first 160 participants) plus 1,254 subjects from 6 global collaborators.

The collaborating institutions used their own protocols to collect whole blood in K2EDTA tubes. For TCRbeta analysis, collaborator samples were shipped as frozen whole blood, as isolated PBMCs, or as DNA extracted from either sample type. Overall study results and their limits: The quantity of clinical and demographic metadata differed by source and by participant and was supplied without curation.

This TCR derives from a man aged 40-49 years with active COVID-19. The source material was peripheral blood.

Here the CDR3 is given as CASSPSGSLYNEQFF. At the DNA level, the sequence is TGTGCCAGTAGCCCTAGCGGGTCCCTCTACAATGAGCAGTTCTTC. The receptor chain draws on TRBV19 and TRBJ2-1, with TRBD2 identical over 8 junction bases. Including the terminal cysteine and phenylalanine, the CDR3 comprises 15 residues. Of all the DNA, just the CDR3 is kept, 45 bases in frame from base 1. CDR1 and CDR2 are drawn from the germline V gene (reference sequence): LNHDA, SQIVND. Trimming accounts for 6 bases at V and 3 bases at J, while the number of junction bases matched to no gene is 7.